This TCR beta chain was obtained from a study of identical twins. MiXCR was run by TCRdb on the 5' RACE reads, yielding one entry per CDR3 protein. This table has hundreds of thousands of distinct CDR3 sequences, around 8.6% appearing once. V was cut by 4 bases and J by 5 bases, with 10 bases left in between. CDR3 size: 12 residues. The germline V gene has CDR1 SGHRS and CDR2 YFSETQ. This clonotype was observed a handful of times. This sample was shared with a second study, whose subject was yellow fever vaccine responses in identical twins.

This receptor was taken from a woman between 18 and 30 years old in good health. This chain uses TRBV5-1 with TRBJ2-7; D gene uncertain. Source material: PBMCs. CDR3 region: CASSSEGNEQYF. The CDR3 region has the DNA TGCGCCAGCAGCAGTGAAGGGAACGAGCAGTACTTC.